The source of this TCR beta chain is a study of T cells after somatic rescue of genetic block. This CDR3 contains 15 residues. CDR1 is KGHSH and CDR2 is LQKENI in the germline V gene. V dropped 4 bases and J dropped 5; count of bases not matched to a gene: 10. Sequenced by immunoSEQ multiplex PCR; TCRdb stores in-frame clones only, minus some. The repertoire holds roughly 120,000 clones, with about 89% as singletons. This chain joins TRBV18 and TRBJ2-5; 7 bases fit TRBD2. The sequencing sample was made of peripheral blood mononuclear cells (PBMCs). This clonotype originated in a woman aged 18-29 years. The CDR3 loop reads CASSLAPTSAETQYF. For the CDR3, the DNA is TGTGCCAGCTCACTGGCCCCCACTAGCGCGGAGACCCAGTACTTC.